The T cell receptor beta chain described here comes from a study of blood T cell repertoires in COVID-19. Losses at the gene ends were 2 bases for V and 0 bases for J; bases not matched to a gene: 4. CDR3 length: 17 residues. The germline V gene encodes CDR1 SGHAT and CDR2 FQNNGV. Only in-frame clones appear in the TCRdb table, and some are missing; sequencing was by immunoSEQ multiplex PCR. The data show some 240,000 clones, 75% to 90% seen once. Sequenced sample: peripheral blood. The sequence derives from a man between 60 and 75 years old who had recovered from COVID-19. The rearrangement links TRBV11-2 to TRBJ2-6; TRBD1 matches 7 bases. Here the CDR3 DNA reads TGTGCCAGCAGCTTAAGGGGACAGATCTCTGGGGCCAACGTCCTGACTTTC. It yields the protein CASSLRGQISGANVLTF.